Presented here are 13 T cell receptor beta chains from one specimen sequenced in a study of cytomegalovirus exposure and HLA in healthy donors. The PCR used 60 Vbeta and 13 Jbeta primers. Measured with immunoSEQ multiplex PCR; TCRdb has only the in-frame clones, and not every one. Among 140,000 or so clones listed, around 59% were seen once. The sequenced sample was PBMCs. All receptors derive from a male donor in good health and CMV-seronegative.

In nucleotides, the CDR3 is TGTGCCAGCAGTTTAAAGATTTGGGCGAGTGGGGCCAACGTCCTGACTTTC. It translates to CASSLKIWASGANVLTF. The chain uses TRBV27 and TRBJ2-6; the D is unclear. The germline gives CDR1 MNHEY, CDR2 SMNVEV (reference sequence). V was pared by 2 bases and J by 3 bases, with 14 bases between. The CDR3 length is 17 residues.

The chain is built from TRBV7-3 and TRBJ2-3; possible D gene TRBD2, 7 bases. CDR1 and CDR2 (germline): SGHTA, FQGTGA. The CDR3 extends over 13 amino acids. V shed 10 bases and J shed 8 bases, with 19 bases lying between them. The CDR3 nucleotides read TGTGCCACTGGACGGGGGGCCGATTCTACGCAGTATTTT. This codes for CATGRGADSTQYF.

This rearrangement joins TRBV18 to TRBJ2-7; 11 bases agree with TRBD2. The CDR3 extends over 16 amino acids. Losses at the gene ends were 0 bases for V and 4 bases for J; bases not matched to a gene: 5. Germline CDR1 KGHSH, CDR2 LQKENI. The CDR3 DNA is TGTGCCAGCTCACCACCGGCTAGCGGGGGGTCGTACGAGCAGTACTTC. Its protein is CASSPPASGGSYEQYF.

This clone was observed a handful of times. The chain joins TRBV18 to TRBJ1-2; D possibly corresponds to TRBD1 (5 bases). V shed 1 base and J shed 2 bases, with 11 bases lying between them. CDR3 length: 15 residues. Germline-derived CDR1 and CDR2 are KGHSH and LQKENI. In nucleotides, the CDR3 is TGTGCCAGCTCACCACTTCAGGGCGAAAACTATGGCTACACCTTC. Translated, it gives CASSPLQGENYGYTF.

The chain has TRBV4-3 and TRBJ1-4, with D possibly being TRBD1 (5 bases). Trimming shortened V by 1 base and J by 8 bases, and 14 bases separated the two germline ends. The CDR3 is 15 residues long. Germline V gives CDR1 LGHNA, CDR2 YSLEER. Written as DNA, the CDR3 is TGCGCCAGCAGCCAAGTAGTGACAGTGTGGGAAAAACTGTTTTTT. Translation gives CASSQVVTVWEKLFF.

The rearrangement links TRBV5-1 to TRBJ1-2; no clear D. This CDR3 is built from 11 residues. CDR1 is SGHRS and CDR2 is YFSETQ in the germline V gene. The V end lost 0 bases, the J end lost 6 bases, and 3 bases lay between the germline ends. The DNA of the CDR3 is TGCGCCAGCAGCTTGGATAATGGCTACACCTTC. Translating it yields CASSLDNGYTF.

The chain employs TRBV6-5 and TRBJ2-5; 9 bases fit TRBD1. Germline V lookup: CDR1 MNHEY, CDR2 SVGAGI. The junction had 6 bases not matched to a gene; V was cut back by 6 bases and J by 1 base. There are 15 residues in the CDR3. CDR3 amino acids: CASSGQGSVQETQYF. The CDR3 nucleotides read TGTGCCAGCAGCGGACAGGGGTCAGTCCAAGAGACCCAGTACTTC.

The chain recombines TRBV7-9 with TRBJ1-6; D gene uncertain. Trimming removed 2 bases at V and 5 bases at J, with 4 bases between. Per the germline V gene, CDR1 is SEHNR and CDR2 is FQNEAQ (reference sequence). The CDR3 sequence is 13 residues long. CDR3 sequence (DNA): TGTGCCAGCAGCTTAACGGATAATTCACCCCTCCACTTT. As protein: CASSLTDNSPLHF. Looking up the rest from reference TRBV7-9 and TRBJ1-6 gives the full variable domain: DTGVSQNPRHKITKRGQNVTFRCDPISEHNRLYWYRQTLGQGPEFLTYFQNEAQLEKSRLLSDRFSAERPKGSFSTLEIQRTEQGDSAMYLCASSLTDNSPLHFGNGTRLTVT.

The gene calls are TRBV11-2 and TRBJ2-7, with 9 bases that match TRBD2. Per the germline V gene, CDR1 is SGHAT and CDR2 is FQNNGV. Trimming took 5 bases from V and 4 from J; bases not matched to a gene: 12. The CDR3 consists of 16 residues. Written as DNA, the CDR3 is TGTGCCAGCAGCCCTGTCGGTAGCGGGGGAGTGTACGAGCAGTACTTC. Protein: CASSPVGSGGVYEQYF.

The gene calls are TRBV9 and TRBJ2-2; 7 nucleotides line up with TRBD2. The CDR3 length is 16 residues. The V gene's germline CDR1 is SGDLS and CDR2 YYNGEE. Germline trimming cut 4 bases from V and 2 bases from J; bases unmatched to any gene: 8. CDR3 residues: CASSIRGDANTGELFF. The DNA of the CDR3 is TGTGCCAGCAGCATACGGGGGGACGCTAACACCGGGGAGCTGTTTTTT. The whole variable domain, remainder taken from reference TRBV9 and TRBJ2-2, is DSGVTQTPKHLITATGQRVTLRCSPRSGDLSVYWYQQSLDQGLQFLIQYYNGEERAKGNILERFSAQQFPDLHSELNLSSLELGDSALYFCASSIRGDANTGELFFGEGSRLTVL.

The chain combines TRBV19 with TRBJ1-1, with D tentatively TRBD1 (5 bases). CDR1 is LNHDA and CDR2 is SQIVND in the germline V gene (reference sequence). V gave up 7 bases and J gave up 4 bases, with 13 bases separating them. The CDR3 totals 13 residues. CDR3: CASIPSGGTEAFF. CDR3 bases: TGTGCCAGTATCCCCTCGGGGGGCACTGAAGCTTTCTTT.

This clone was seen a handful of times. The V call is TRBV7-2, the J call TRBJ2-2; D is unclear. The CDR3 is 15 residues long. The germline gives CDR1 SGHTA, CDR2 FQGNSA. With 3 bases removed from V and 4 bases from J, the gap between germline ends came to 12 bases. CDR3 coding DNA: TGTGCCAGCAGCTTGCTCCTAGTTTCCACCGGGGAGCTGTTTTTT. It translates to CASSLLLVSTGELFF.

The rearrangement links TRBV7-5 to TRBJ1-4. TRBV7-5 has pseudogene status. The CDR3 is 15 amino acids. The CDR3 protein is CARSLGSGVGEKLFF. In DNA, the CDR3 is TGTGCCAGAAGCTTAGGTTCCGGGGTGGGTGAAAAACTGTTTTTT.